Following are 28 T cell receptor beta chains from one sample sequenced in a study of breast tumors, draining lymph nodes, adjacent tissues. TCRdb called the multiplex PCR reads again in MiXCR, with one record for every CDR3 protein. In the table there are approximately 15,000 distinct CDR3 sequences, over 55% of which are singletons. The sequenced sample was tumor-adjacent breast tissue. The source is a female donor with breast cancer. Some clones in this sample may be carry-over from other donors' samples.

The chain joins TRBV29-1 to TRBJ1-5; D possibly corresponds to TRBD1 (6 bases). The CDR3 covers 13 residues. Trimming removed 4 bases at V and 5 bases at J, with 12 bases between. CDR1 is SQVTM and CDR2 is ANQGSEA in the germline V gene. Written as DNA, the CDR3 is TGCAGCGTTGGGGCCGGGGGCCATCAGCCCCAGCATTTT. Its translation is CSVGAGGHQPQHF.

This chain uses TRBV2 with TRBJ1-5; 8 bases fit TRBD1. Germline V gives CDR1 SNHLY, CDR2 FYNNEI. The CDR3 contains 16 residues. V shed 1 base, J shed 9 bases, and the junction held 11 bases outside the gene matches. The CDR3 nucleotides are TGTGCCAGCAGTGAAGGGGCAGGGGGCTTAATGGGGCCCCAGCATTTT. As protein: CASSEGAGGLMGPQHF.

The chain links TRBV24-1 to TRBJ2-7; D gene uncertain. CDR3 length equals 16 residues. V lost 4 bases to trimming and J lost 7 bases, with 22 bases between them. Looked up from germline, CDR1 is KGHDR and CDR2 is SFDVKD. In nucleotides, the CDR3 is TGTGCCACCAGTGACAATCTGCCTTCCGTAGTGGGAGAGCAGTACTTC. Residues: CATSDNLPSVVGEQYF.

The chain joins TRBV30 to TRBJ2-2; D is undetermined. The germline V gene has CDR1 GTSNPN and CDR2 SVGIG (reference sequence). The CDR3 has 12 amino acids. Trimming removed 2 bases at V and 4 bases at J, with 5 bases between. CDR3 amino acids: CAWSIGTGELFF. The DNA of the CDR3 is TGTGCCTGGAGTATCGGCACCGGGGAGCTGTTTTTT.

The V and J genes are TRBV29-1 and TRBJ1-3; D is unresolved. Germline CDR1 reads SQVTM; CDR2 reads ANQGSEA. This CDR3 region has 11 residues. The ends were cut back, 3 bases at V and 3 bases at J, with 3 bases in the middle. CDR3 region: CSVEIGNTIYF. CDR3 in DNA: TGCAGCGTTGAGATTGGAAACACCATATATTTT.

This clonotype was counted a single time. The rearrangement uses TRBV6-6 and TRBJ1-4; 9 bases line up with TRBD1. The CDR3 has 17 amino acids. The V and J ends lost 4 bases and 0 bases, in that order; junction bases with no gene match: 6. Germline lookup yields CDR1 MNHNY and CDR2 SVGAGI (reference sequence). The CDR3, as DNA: TGTGCCAGCAGTTTGACAGGGGGTGACGCAACTAATGAAAAACTGTTTTTT. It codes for CASSLTGGDATNEKLFF.

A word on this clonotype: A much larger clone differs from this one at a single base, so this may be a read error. The CDR3 protein is CGAPDEGYTF. The CDR3 nucleotides read TGCGGTGCCCCGGACGAGGGCTACACCTTC. The J gene is TRBJ1-2, the V gene TRBV20-1; D not resolved. Germline assignment: CDR1 DFQATT and CDR2 SNEGSKA (reference sequence). The CDR3 has 10 residues.

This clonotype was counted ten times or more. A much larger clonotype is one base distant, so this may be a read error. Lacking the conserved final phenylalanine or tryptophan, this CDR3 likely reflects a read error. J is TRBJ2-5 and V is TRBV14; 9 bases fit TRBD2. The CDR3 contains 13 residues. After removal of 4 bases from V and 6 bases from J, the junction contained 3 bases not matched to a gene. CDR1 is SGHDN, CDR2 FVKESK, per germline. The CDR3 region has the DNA TGTGCCAGCAGCCGGGGACTAGCTCAGACCCAGTACTCC. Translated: CASSRGLAQTQYS.

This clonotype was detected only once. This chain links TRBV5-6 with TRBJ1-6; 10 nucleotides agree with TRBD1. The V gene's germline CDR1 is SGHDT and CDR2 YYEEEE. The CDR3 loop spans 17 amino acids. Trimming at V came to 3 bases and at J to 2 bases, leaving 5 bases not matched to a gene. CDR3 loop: CASSSRDRGAYNSPLHF. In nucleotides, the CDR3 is TGTGCCAGCAGCTCCCGGGACAGGGGAGCCTATAATTCACCCCTCCACTTT.

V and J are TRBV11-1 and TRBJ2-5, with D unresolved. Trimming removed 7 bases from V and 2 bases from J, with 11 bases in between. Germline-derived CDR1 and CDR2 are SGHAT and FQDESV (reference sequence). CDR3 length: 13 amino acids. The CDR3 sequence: CASIAAGQETQYF. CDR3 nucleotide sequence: TGTGCCAGCATCGCGGCAGGACAAGAGACCCAGTACTTC.

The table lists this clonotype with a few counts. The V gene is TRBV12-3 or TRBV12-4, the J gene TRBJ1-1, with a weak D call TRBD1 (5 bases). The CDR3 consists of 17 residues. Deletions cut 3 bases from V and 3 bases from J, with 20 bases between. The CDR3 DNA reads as TGTGCCAGCAGTTTCCTGCAGGGCCTGGGGAGGCACACTGAAGCTTTCTTT. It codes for CASSFLQGLGRHTEAFF.

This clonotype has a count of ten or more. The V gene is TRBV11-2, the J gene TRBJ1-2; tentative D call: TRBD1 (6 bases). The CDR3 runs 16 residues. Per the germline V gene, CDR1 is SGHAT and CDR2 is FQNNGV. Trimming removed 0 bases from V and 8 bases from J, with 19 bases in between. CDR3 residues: CASSLDPGTPGWGYTF. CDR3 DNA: TGTGCCAGCAGCTTAGATCCCGGGACACCCGGGTGGGGCTACACCTTC.

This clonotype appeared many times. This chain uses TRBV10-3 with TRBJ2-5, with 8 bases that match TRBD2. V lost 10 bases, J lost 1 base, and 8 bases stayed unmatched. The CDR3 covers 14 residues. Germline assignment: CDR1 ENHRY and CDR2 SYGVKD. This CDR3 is CATGGGGVQETQYF. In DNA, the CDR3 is TGTGCCACGGGGGGGGGAGGGGTCCAAGAGACCCAGTACTTC.

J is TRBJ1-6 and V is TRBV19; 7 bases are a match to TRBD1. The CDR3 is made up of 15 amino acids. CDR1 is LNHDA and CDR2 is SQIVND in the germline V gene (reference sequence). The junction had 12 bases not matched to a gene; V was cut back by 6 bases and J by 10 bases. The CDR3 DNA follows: TGTGCCAGTAGCCCCGTAGGGGGCATTAACTCACCCCTCCACTTT. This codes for CASSPVGGINSPLHF.

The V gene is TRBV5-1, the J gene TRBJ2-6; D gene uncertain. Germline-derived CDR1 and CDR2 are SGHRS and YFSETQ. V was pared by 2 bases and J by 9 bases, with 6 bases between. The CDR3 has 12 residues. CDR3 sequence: CASSFGDNVLTF. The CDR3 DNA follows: TGCGCCAGCAGCTTTGGAGACAACGTCCTGACTTTC.

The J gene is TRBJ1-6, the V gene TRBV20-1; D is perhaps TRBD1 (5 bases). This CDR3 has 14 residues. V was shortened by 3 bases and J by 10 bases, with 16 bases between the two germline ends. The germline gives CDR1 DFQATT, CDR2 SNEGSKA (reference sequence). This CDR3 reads CSASEAGGGSPLHF. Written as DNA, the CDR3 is TGCAGTGCTAGTGAGGCAGGCGGGGGGTCACCCCTCCACTTT.

In DNA, the CDR3 is TGCAGTGCTGGCGCAGGGGGCGCGATAGATACGCAGTATTTT. It encodes CSAGAGGAIDTQYF. The V gene is TRBV20-1, the J gene TRBJ2-3; TRBD1 agrees at 8 bases. The CDR3 contains 14 residues. CDR1 is DFQATT, CDR2 SNEGSKA, per germline (reference sequence). V lost 5 bases to trimming and J lost 5 bases; unmatched junction nucleotides: 9.

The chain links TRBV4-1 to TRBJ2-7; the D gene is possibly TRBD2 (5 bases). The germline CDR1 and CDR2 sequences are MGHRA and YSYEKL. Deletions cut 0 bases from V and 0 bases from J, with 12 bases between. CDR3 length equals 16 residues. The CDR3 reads CASSQDRETVSYEQYF. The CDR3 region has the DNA TGCGCCAGCAGCCAAGATAGGGAGACGGTCTCCTACGAGCAGTACTTC.

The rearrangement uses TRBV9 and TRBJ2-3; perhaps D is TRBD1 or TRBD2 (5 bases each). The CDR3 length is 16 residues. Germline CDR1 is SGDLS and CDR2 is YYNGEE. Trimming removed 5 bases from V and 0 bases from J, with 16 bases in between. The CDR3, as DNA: TGTGCCAGCAGTCCCACGGTCGGGACCAGCACAGATACGCAGTATTTT. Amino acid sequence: CASSPTVGTSTDTQYF.

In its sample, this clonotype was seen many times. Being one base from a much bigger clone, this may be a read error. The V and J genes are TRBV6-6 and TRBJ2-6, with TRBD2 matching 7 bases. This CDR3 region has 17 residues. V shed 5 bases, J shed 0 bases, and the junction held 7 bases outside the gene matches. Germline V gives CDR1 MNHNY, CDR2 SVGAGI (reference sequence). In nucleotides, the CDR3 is TGTGCCAGCAGTCGGGAGGTCGTGGGCTCTGGGGCCAACGTCCTGACTTTC. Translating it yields CASSREVVGSGANVLTF.

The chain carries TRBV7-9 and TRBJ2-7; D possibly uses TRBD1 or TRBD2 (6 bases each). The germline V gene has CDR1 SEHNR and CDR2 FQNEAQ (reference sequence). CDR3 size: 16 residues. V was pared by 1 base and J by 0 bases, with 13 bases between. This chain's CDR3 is CASSLERGESSYEQYV. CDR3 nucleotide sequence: TGTGCCAGCAGCTTAGAGAGGGGGGAGAGCTCCTACGAGCAGTACGTC.

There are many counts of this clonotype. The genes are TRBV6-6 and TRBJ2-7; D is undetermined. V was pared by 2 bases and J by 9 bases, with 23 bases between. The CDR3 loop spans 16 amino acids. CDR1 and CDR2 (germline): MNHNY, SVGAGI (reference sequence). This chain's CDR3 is CASSYGPPSLRNGQYF. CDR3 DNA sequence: TGTGCCAGCAGTTACGGTCCCCCGTCTTTAAGGAACGGGCAGTACTTC.

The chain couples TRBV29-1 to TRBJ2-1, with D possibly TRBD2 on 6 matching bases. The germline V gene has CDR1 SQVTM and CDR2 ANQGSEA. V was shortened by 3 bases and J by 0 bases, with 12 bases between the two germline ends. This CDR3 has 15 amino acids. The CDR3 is CSVDDRGSSYNEQFF. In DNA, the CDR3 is TGCAGCGTTGACGACCGGGGGTCCTCCTACAATGAGCAGTTCTTC.

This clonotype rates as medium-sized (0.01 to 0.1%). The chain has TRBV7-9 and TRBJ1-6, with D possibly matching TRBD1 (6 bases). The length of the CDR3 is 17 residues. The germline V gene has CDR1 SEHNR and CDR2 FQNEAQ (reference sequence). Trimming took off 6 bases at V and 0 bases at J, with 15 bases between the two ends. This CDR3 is CASRSDRLSSYNSPLHF. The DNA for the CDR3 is TGTGCCAGCAGATCAGACAGGCTAAGCTCCTATAATTCACCCCTCCACTTT.

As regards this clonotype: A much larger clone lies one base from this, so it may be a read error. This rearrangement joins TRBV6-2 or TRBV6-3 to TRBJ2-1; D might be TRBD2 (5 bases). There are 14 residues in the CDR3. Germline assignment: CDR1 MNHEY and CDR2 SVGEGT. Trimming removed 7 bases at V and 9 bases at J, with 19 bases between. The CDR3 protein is CASTQLGIVVEQFF. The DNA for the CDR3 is TGTGCCAGCACCCAACTAGGTATTGTAGTTGAGCAGTTCTTC.

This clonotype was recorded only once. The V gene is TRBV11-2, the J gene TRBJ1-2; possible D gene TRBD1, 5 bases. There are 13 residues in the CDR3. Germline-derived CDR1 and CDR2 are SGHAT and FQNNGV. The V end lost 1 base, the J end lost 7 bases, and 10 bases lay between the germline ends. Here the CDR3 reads CASSLGQLLGYTF. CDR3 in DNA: TGTGCCAGCAGCTTAGGACAGCTACTTGGCTACACCTTC.

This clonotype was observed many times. CDR3 residues: CASSFTGRGGDTEAFF. As DNA, the CDR3 is TGCGCCAGCAGCTTCACCGGGAGGGGAGGGGACACTGAAGCTTTCTTT. V gene TRBV5-1 combines with J gene TRBJ1-1; tentative D call: TRBD1 (5 bases). V lost 2 bases, J lost 3 bases, and 17 bases lay in between. CDR1 and CDR2 from the germline V gene are SGHRS and YFSETQ. This CDR3 contains 16 residues.

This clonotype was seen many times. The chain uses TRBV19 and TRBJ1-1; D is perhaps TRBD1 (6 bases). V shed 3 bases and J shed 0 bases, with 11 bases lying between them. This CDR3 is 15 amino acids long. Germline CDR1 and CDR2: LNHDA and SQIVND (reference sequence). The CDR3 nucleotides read TGTGCCAGTAGTATCGACAGGCCCTTGAACACTGAAGCTTTCTTT. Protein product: CASSIDRPLNTEAFF.